This T cell receptor (beta chain) was found in a study of blood T cell repertoires in COVID-19. The V gene end was trimmed by 4 bases and the J gene end by 7 bases; junction bases not matched to a gene: 2. Per germline, CDR1 SGHDT and CDR2 YYEEEE. CDR3 length: 14 amino acids. Profiling relied on immunoSEQ multiplex PCR, and the TCRdb table lists in-frame clones only, not all of them. The sample holds about 99,000 clones, roughly 84% seen once. The J gene is TRBJ1-6, the V gene TRBV5-6; 10 bases match TRBD1. This TCR was sampled from a man aged 70 or older with active or convalescent COVID-19. Sequencing was carried out using peripheral blood. The CDR3 loop is CASSRGQGNSPLHF. CDR3 bases: TGTGCCAGCAGCAGGGGACAGGGGAATTCACCCCTCCACTTT.